This paragraph covers one TCR beta chain sequence. Each participant's cohort was designated according to participant-reported clinical history. This sample stems from a study of blood T cell repertoires in COVID-19. CDR1 and CDR2 from the germline V gene are LNHDA and SQIVND (reference sequence). The CDR3 totals 14 residues. V lost 4 bases and J lost 1, with 10 bases in between. As originally analysed: Reference gene primer amplification in the assay estimated nucleated cell counts. Profiling relied on immunoSEQ multiplex PCR, and the TCRdb table lists in-frame clones only, not all of them. D and trimming were read from the DNA, whereas the V and J calls and clone size are those reported in that table. Among some 340,000 clones, 85% to 95% were seen once, and the ten largest hold less than 4%.

This TCR was sampled from a woman in her twenties or thirties who had been exposed to COVID-19. The sample consisted of PBMCs or T cells enriched from blood (not recorded which). This chain uses TRBV19 with TRBJ1-1; D uncertain. The CDR3, as DNA: TGTGCCAGTAGTAGGGATCGGGGGAACACTGAAGCTTTCTTT. It encodes CASSRDRGNTEAFF.